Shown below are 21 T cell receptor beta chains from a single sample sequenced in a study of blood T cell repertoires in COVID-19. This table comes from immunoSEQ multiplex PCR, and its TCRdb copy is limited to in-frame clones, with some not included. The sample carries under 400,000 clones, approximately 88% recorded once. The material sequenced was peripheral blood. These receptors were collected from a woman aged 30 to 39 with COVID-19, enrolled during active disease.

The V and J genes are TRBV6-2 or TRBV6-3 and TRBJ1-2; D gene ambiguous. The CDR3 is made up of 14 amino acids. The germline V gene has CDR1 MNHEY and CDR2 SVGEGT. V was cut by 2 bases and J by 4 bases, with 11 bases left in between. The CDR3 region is CASSYPGVSYGYTF. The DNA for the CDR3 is TGTGCCAGCAGTTACCCCGGTGTCTCCTATGGCTACACCTTC.

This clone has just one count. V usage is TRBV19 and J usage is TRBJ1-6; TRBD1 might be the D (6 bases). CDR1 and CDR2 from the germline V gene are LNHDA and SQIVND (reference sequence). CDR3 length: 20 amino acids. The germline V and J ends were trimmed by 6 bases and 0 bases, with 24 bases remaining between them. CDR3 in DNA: TGTGCCAGTAGCCCCGGACAGTCTCGATGGGGAAGCTCCTATAATTCACCCCTCCACTTT. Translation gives CASSPGQSRWGSSYNSPLHF.

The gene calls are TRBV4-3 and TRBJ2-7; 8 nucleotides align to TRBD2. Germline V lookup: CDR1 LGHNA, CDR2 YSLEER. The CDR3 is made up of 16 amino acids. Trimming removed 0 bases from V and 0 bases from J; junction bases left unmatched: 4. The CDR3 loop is CASSQDFGGASYEQYF. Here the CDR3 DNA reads TGCGCCAGCAGCCAAGATTTCGGGGGGGCCTCCTACGAGCAGTACTTC.

This chain's CDR3 is CASSGTGGPNTEAFF. The CDR3 DNA reads TGTGCCAGCAGTGGGACAGGGGGCCCGAACACTGAAGCTTTCTTT. The chain couples TRBV2 to TRBJ1-1; 11 bases fit TRBD1. Unmatched junction bases numbered 2, after V lost 4 bases and J lost 1 base. The CDR3 contains 15 residues. Per the germline V gene, CDR1 is SNHLY and CDR2 is FYNNEI.

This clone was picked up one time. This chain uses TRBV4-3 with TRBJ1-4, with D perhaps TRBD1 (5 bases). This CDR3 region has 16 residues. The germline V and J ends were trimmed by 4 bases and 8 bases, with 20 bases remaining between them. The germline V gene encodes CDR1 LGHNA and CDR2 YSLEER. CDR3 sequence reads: CASSPQDFSGGEKLFF. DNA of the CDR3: TGCGCCAGCAGCCCACAAGATTTCAGTGGGGGGGAAAAACTGTTTTTT.

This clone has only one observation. The CDR3 loop is CASSQVPSREGWQYF. The CDR3 nucleotides read TGTGCCAGCAGCCAAGTCCCCAGCAGGGAAGGGTGGCAGTACTTC. This chain connects TRBV3-1 (or the pseudogene TRBV3-2) to TRBJ2-7, with a tentative D call TRBD1 (5 bases). The germline gives CDR1 LGHDT, CDR2 YNNKEL (reference sequence). The CDR3 runs 15 residues. Trimming took off 1 base at V and 9 bases at J, with 19 bases between the two ends.

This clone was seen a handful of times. The CDR3 DNA sequence: TGTGCCTGGAGTGGACAGATCAATGAAAAACTGTTTTTT. This gives the protein CAWSGQINEKLFF. The chain joins TRBV30 to TRBJ1-4, with D possibly matching TRBD1 (5 bases). This CDR3 contains 13 residues. In germline, CDR1 is GTSNPN, CDR2 SVGIG (reference sequence). The V end was cut by 1 base, the J end by 5 bases, with 8 bases between.

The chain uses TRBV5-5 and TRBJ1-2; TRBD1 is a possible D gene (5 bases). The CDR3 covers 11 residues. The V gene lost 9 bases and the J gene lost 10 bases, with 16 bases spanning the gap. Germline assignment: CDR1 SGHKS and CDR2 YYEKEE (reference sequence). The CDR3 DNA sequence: TGTGCCACCATTTTGGGGGGGATCTACACCTTC. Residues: CATILGGIYTF.

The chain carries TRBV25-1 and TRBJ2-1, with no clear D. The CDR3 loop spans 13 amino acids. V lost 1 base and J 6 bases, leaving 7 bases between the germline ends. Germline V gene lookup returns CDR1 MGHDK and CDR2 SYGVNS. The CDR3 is CASSEFLSNEQFF. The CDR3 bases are TGTGCCAGCAGTGAATTTCTCAGCAATGAGCAGTTCTTC.

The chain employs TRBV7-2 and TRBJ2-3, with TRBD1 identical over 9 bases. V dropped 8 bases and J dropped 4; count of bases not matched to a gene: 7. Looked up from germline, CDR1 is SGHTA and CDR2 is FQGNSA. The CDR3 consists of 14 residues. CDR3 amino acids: CASGRDREADTQYF. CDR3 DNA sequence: TGTGCCAGCGGCCGGGACAGGGAAGCAGATACGCAGTATTTT.

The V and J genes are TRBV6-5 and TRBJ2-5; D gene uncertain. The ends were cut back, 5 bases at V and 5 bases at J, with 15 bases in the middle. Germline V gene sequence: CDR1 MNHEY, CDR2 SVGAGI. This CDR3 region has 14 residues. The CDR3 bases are TGTGCCAGCAGTCCCGCCCGGGTTTCGGAGACCCAGTACTTC. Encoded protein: CASSPARVSETQYF.

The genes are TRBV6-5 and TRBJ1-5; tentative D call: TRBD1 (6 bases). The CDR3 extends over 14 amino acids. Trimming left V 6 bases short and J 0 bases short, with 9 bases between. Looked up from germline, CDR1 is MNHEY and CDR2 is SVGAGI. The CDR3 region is CASRGQNSNQPQHF. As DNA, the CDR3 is TGTGCCAGCAGGGGACAAAATAGCAATCAGCCCCAGCATTTT.

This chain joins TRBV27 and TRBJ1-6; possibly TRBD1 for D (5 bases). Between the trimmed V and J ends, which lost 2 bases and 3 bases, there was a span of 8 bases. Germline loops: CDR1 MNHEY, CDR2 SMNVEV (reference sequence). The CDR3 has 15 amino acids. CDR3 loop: CASSLQGDYNSPLHF. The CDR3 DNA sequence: TGTGCCAGCAGTTTACAGGGTGACTATAATTCACCCCTCCACTTT.

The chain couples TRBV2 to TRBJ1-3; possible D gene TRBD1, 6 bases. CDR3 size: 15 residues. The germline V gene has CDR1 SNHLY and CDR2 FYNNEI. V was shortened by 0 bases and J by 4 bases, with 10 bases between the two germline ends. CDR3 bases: TGTGCCAGCAGTGAAGCGGGGGGGGCAGGAAACACCATATATTTT. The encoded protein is CASSEAGGAGNTIYF.

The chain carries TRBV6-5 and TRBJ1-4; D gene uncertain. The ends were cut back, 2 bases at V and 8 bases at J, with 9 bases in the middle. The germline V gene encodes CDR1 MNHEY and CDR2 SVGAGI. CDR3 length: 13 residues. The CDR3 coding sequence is TGTGCCAGCAGTTACCGAGGAGGCGAAAAACTGTTTTTT. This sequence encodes CASSYRGGEKLFF.

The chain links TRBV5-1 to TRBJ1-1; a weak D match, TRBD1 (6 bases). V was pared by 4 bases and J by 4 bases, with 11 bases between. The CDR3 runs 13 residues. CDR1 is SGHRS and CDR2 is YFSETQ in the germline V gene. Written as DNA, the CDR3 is TGCGCCAGCAGCCAGGGGTACAGCACTGAAGCTTTCTTT. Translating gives CASSQGYSTEAFF.

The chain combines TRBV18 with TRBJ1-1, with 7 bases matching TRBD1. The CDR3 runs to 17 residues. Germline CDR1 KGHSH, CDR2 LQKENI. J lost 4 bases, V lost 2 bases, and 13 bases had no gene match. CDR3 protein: CASSPLQGIEGSTEAFF. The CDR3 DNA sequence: TGTGCCAGCTCACCATTACAGGGGATAGAAGGAAGCACTGAAGCTTTCTTT.

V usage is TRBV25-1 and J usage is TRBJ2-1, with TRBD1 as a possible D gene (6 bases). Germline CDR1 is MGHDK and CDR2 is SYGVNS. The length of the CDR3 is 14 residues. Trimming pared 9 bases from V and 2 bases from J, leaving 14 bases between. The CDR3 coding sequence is TGTGCCAGTAACACAGGGTACACCTACAATGAGCAGTTCTTC. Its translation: CASNTGYTYNEQFF.

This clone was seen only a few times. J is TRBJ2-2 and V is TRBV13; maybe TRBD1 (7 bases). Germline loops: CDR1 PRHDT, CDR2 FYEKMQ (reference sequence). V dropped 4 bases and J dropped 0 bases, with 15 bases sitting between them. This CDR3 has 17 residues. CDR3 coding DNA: TGTGCCAGCAGCTGGGGCGGGACAGTCGCGAACACCGGGGAGCTGTTTTTT. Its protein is CASSWGGTVANTGELFF.

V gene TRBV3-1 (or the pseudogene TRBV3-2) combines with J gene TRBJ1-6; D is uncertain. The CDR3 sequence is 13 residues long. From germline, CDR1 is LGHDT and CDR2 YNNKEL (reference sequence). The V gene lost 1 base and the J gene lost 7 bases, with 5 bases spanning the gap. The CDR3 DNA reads TGTGCCAGCAGCCAAGGGGAGAATTCACCCCTCCACTTT. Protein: CASSQGENSPLHF.

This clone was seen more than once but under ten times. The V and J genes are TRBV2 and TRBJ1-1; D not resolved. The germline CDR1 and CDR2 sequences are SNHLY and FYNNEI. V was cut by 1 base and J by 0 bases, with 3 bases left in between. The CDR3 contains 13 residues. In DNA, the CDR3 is TGTGCCAGCAGTGAAGGGCTGAACACTGAAGCTTTCTTT. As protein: CASSEGLNTEAFF.